The 29 T cell receptor beta chains below come from one sample, sequenced in a study of cytomegalovirus exposure and HLA in healthy donors. The PCR ran on 60 Vbeta and 13 Jbeta primers. TCRdb's table, derived via immunoSEQ multiplex PCR, lists solely in-frame clones and lacks some. The sample lists 200,000 to 250,000 clones; roughly 84% were seen once. Sequencing input: PBMCs. The source of these receptors is a girl between 5 and 17 years old in good health and CMV-seronegative.

CDR3 residues: CAISEAQGAGQPQHF. The CDR3 region has the DNA TGTGCCATCAGTGAGGCTCAGGGGGCAGGCCAGCCCCAGCATTTT. The V call is TRBV10-3, the J call TRBJ1-5; 8 nucleotides line up with TRBD1. The V gene end was trimmed by 2 bases and the J gene end by 7 bases; junction bases not matched to a gene: 7. The CDR3 loop spans 15 amino acids. Germline assignment: CDR1 ENHRY and CDR2 SYGVKD.

This chain links TRBV7-3 with TRBJ2-1; 10 nucleotides line up with TRBD2. Trimming removed 2 bases from V and 5 bases from J; junction bases left unmatched: 12. The CDR3 totals 18 residues. CDR1 is SGHTA, CDR2 FQGTGA, per germline. The CDR3 DNA reads as TGTGCCAGCAGCTTAGGTGTTCGGTCTAGCGGGAGACACAATGAGCAGTTCTTC. It specifies CASSLGVRSSGRHNEQFF.

The rearrangement joins TRBV2 to TRBJ1-2; D might be TRBD1 (5 bases). This CDR3 contains 13 residues. The germline V gene has CDR1 SNHLY and CDR2 FYNNEI. Trimming cost V 3 bases and J 6 bases, with 11 bases left between them. The chain's CDR3 is CASSDPEGNGYTF. The CDR3, as DNA: TGTGCCAGCAGTGATCCGGAGGGGAATGGCTACACCTTC.

The V call is TRBV29-1, the J call TRBJ2-7, with TRBD1 matching 10 bases. There are 16 residues in the CDR3. Germline V CDR1 and CDR2: SQVTM, ANQGSEA. J was trimmed by 6 bases and V by 0 bases; bases with no gene match: 11. The CDR3 sequence is CSVEEGDRGQNSEQYF. The CDR3 nucleotides read TGCAGCGTTGAAGAGGGTGACAGGGGGCAAAACAGCGAGCAGTACTTC.

The chain recombines TRBV28 with TRBJ1-1, with D possibly TRBD1 on 6 matching bases. The V end was cut by 5 bases, the J end by 1 base, with 14 bases between. The germline V gene encodes CDR1 MDHEN and CDR2 SYDVKM. There are 15 residues in the CDR3. The CDR3 spells CASSPQTGRNTEAFF. The CDR3 DNA reads as TGTGCCAGCAGTCCACAGACAGGACGGAACACTGAAGCTTTCTTT.

Only a few counts were recorded for this clone. The chain carries TRBV2 and TRBJ1-3; 7 positions agree with TRBD1. This CDR3 has 14 amino acids. The trim removed 8 bases at V and 2 bases at J, leaving 6 bases unmatched. CDR1 is SNHLY, CDR2 FYNNEI, per germline. CDR3 DNA: TGTGCCAGCGGGGAAGGGGGCACTGGAAACACCATATATTTT. Protein sequence: CASGEGGTGNTIYF.

J is TRBJ1-2 and V is TRBV28; 8 bases are a match to TRBD1. CDR1 MDHEN and CDR2 SYDVKM come from the germline V gene. V lost 6 bases to trimming and J lost 7 bases; unmatched junction nucleotides: 7. CDR3 length equals 13 residues. The CDR3 DNA reads TGTGCCAGCAGGACGGACAGGGTCGGTGGCTACACCTTC. Amino acids: CASRTDRVGGYTF.

The chain carries TRBV6-6 and TRBJ1-1, with a weak D call TRBD1 (5 bases). The germline V and J ends were trimmed by 0 bases and 4 bases, with 15 bases remaining between them. The germline V gene has CDR1 MNHNY and CDR2 SVGAGI (reference sequence). The CDR3 spans 16 residues. The DNA of the CDR3 is TGTGCCAGCAGTTACTCGCGTGGGGGGAAGGGCACTGAAGCTTTCTTT. As protein: CASSYSRGGKGTEAFF.

V usage is TRBV2 and J usage is TRBJ1-5; 7 bases map to TRBD1. This CDR3 comprises 14 residues. Unmatched junction bases numbered 1, after V lost 5 bases and J lost 0 bases. Germline lookup yields CDR1 SNHLY and CDR2 FYNNEI. CDR3 amino acids: CASSRDSSNQPQHF. The DNA of the CDR3 is TGTGCCAGCAGTAGGGACAGTAGCAATCAGCCCCAGCATTTT.

The CDR3 loop is CASSVGSGRYNEQFF. The CDR3 DNA is TGTGCCAGCAGCGTAGGTAGCGGGAGGTATAATGAGCAGTTCTTC. This rearrangement joins TRBV9 to TRBJ2-1; TRBD2 aligns across 10 bases. Losses at the gene ends were 0 bases for V and 7 bases for J; bases not matched to a gene: 4. Germline CDR1 is SGDLS and CDR2 is YYNGEE. The CDR3 runs 15 residues.

Here the CDR3 DNA reads TGTGCCAGCAGTTTAGGTGGCAGGGGCTGGCTCTCTGGGGCCAACGTCCTGACTTTC. Protein product: CASSLGGRGWLSGANVLTF. The chain joins TRBV28 to TRBJ2-6, with D perhaps TRBD1 (6 bases). Looked up from germline, CDR1 is MDHEN and CDR2 is SYDVKM. The CDR3 is 19 residues long. V was shortened by 2 bases and J by 0 bases, with 17 bases between the two germline ends.

This chain links TRBV19 with TRBJ1-5, with D hard to call. Germline lookup yields CDR1 LNHDA and CDR2 SQIVND (reference sequence). This CDR3 spans 15 amino acids. Trimming took 7 bases from V and 4 from J, leaving 17 bases between them. CDR3 sequence reads: CASTPLRGENQPQHF. The CDR3 DNA follows: TGTGCCAGTACCCCCTTGCGGGGAGAAAATCAGCCCCAGCATTTT.

The rearrangement uses TRBV18 and TRBJ2-1; D perhaps matches TRBD1 (5 bases). Germline V gives CDR1 KGHSH, CDR2 LQKENI. The CDR3 covers 15 residues. The ends were cut back, 3 bases at V and 11 bases at J, with 20 bases in the middle. The CDR3 sequence is CASSPLSVSGSQQFF. DNA for the CDR3: TGTGCCAGCTCACCGCTGTCGGTTTCAGGGTCTCAGCAGTTCTTC.

The V gene is TRBV4-1, the J gene TRBJ2-3; 8 bases are a match to TRBD2. Trimming cost V 1 base and J 6 bases; bases outside gene matches: 6. The CDR3 has 15 residues. From germline, CDR1 is MGHRA and CDR2 YSYEKL. The CDR3 nucleotides read TGCGCCAGCAGCCAAGCACTAGCGGAAAGGGATACGCAGTATTTT. It is translated as CASSQALAERDTQYF.

This rearrangement joins TRBV14 to TRBJ2-1, with 8 bases that match TRBD2. Germline CDR1 is SGHDN and CDR2 is FVKESK. After removal of 1 base from V and 8 bases from J, the junction contained 7 bases not matched to a gene. This CDR3 is built from 15 residues. The CDR3 loop reads CASSQGTSLGDEQFF. The CDR3 DNA reads TGTGCCAGCAGCCAAGGGACTAGCCTCGGGGATGAGCAGTTCTTC.

This clone was observed a few times. The rearrangement uses TRBV4-3 and TRBJ2-7; 7 bases are shared with TRBD2. V trimming: 0 bases; J trimming: 9 bases; junction bases outside the gene matches: 5. Germline-derived CDR1 and CDR2 are LGHNA and YSLEER. CDR3 size: 13 residues. CDR3 loop: CASSQDPGGLQYF. The CDR3 region has the DNA TGCGCCAGCAGCCAAGATCCCGGGGGGTTGCAGTACTTC.

Only a few counts were recorded for this clone. The chain combines TRBV5-1 with TRBJ2-3; the D gene is possibly TRBD2 (6 bases). The CDR3 length is 12 residues. Looked up from germline, CDR1 is SGHRS and CDR2 is YFSETQ. V was cut by 4 bases and J by 6 bases, with 9 bases left in between. CDR3 in DNA: TGCGCCAGCAGCGGGACTTTGGATACGCAGTATTTT. Its translation: CASSGTLDTQYF.

This clone showed up just once. As DNA, the CDR3 is TGTGCCAGCAGCTCACACAGGGGGAGCACTGAAGCTTTCTTT. This encodes CASSSHRGSTEAFF. This chain joins TRBV7-3 and TRBJ1-1, with 8 bases identical to TRBD1. Trimming at V came to 4 bases and at J to 4 bases, leaving 5 bases not matched to a gene. This CDR3 is built from 14 residues. Germline loops: CDR1 SGHTA, CDR2 FQGTGA.

The chain is built from TRBV28 and TRBJ2-3, with 9 bases lining up with TRBD2. The CDR3 has 14 amino acids. J lost 3 bases, V lost 7 bases, and 5 bases had no gene match. CDR1 and CDR2 (germline): MDHEN, SYDVKM. CDR3 nucleotide sequence: TGTGCCAGCAAGATAGCGGGAGCGACAGATACGCAGTATTTT. It translates to CASKIAGATDTQYF.

This clone was seen just once. This chain connects TRBV7-3 to TRBJ2-5; TRBD2 agrees at 7 bases. Per germline, CDR1 SGHTA and CDR2 FQGTGA. This CDR3 has 14 residues. Trimming removed 2 bases from V and 2 bases from J; junction bases left unmatched: 2. The CDR3, as DNA: TGTGCCAGCAGCTTAGGGAGGGCTCAAGAGACCCAGTACTTC. Protein: CASSLGRAQETQYF. The full variable domain, its missing parts supplied by reference TRBV7-3 and TRBJ2-5, is GAGVSQTPSNKVTEKGKYVELRCDPISGHTALYWYRQSLGQGPEFLIYFQGTGAADDSGLPNDRFFAVRPEGSVSTLKIQRTERGDSAVYLCASSLGRAQETQYFGPGTRLLVL.

The chain employs TRBV18 and TRBJ2-7; TRBD1 agrees at 11 bases. V gave up 5 bases and J gave up 3 bases; unmatched junction bases: 6. CDR1 KGHSH and CDR2 LQKENI come from the germline V gene. There are 15 residues in the CDR3. As DNA, the CDR3 is TGTGCCAGCTCATCTCCCGGGACAGGGGGCTACGAGCAGTACTTC. Its translation: CASSSPGTGGYEQYF.

This clone was counted only a few times. The V gene is TRBV6-5, the J gene TRBJ2-5; D is uncertain. V was pared by 2 bases and J by 2 bases, with 6 bases between. This CDR3 has 13 residues. Germline CDR1 and CDR2: MNHEY and SVGAGI. CDR3 in amino acids: CASSYTRQETQYF. CDR3 coding DNA: TGTGCCAGCAGTTACACGCGACAAGAGACCCAGTACTTC.

This clone appeared a single time. The chain joins TRBV18 to TRBJ2-7; 10 bases are a match to TRBD2. The CDR3 extends over 14 amino acids. Trimming took 3 bases from V and 5 from J; bases not matched to a gene: 4. The germline V gene encodes CDR1 KGHSH and CDR2 LQKENI. The CDR3 reads CASSPGTSVHEQYF. The CDR3 DNA is TGTGCCAGCTCACCGGGGACTAGCGTGCACGAGCAGTACTTC.

About this clone itself: A junction end diverges from the germline sequence, so it may reflect a read error. The chain uses TRBV5-4 and TRBJ2-7; tentative D call: TRBD1 (6 bases). Germline CDR1 SGHNT, CDR2 YYREEE (reference sequence). The CDR3 contains 12 residues. In DNA form, the CDR3 reads TGTGCCAGCAGCTTGGACAGGGCGAACCCCGGCTTC. It translates to CASSLDRANPGF.

This rearrangement joins TRBV4-3 to TRBJ2-3; possibly TRBD1 for D (5 bases). The germline V gene has CDR1 LGHNA and CDR2 YSLEER. This CDR3 contains 15 residues. Trimming stripped 1 base from V and 2 bases from J, with 10 bases between. The chain's CDR3 is CASSQAGRVTDTQYF. In DNA form, the CDR3 reads TGCGCCAGCAGCCAAGCAGGCAGGGTCACAGATACGCAGTATTTT.

This clone was detected only once. The J gene is TRBJ1-2, the V gene TRBV4-3, with no clear D. The V gene's germline CDR1 is LGHNA and CDR2 YSLEER. Trimming stripped 0 bases from V and 10 bases from J, with 18 bases between. The CDR3 is made up of 15 amino acids. The CDR3: CASSQDLTALVYYTF. In DNA form, the CDR3 reads TGCGCCAGCAGCCAAGATCTCACAGCCCTCGTTTACTACACCTTC.

The CDR3: CASSYSPSGGNVAQYF. CDR3 DNA: TGTGCCAGCAGTTACTCCCCTAGCGGGGGAAATGTGGCCCAGTACTTC. The chain is built from TRBV6-6 and TRBJ2-5; TRBD2 matches at 10 bases. Germline V gene lookup returns CDR1 MNHNY and CDR2 SVGAGI (reference sequence). The CDR3 runs 16 residues. The V and J ends lost 0 bases and 9 bases, in that order; junction bases with no gene match: 10.

This chain uses TRBV29-1 with TRBJ1-1; 7 bases agree with TRBD1. The germline V gene encodes CDR1 SQVTM and CDR2 ANQGSEA. The CDR3 consists of 11 residues. Trimming removed 5 bases from V and 6 bases from J; junction bases left unmatched: 3. CDR3 sequence reads: CSVQGGAEAFF. In DNA, the CDR3 is TGCAGCGTTCAGGGGGGCGCTGAAGCTTTCTTT.

The gene calls are TRBV7-2 and TRBJ1-6; TRBD1 might be the D (5 bases). In germline, CDR1 is SGHTA, CDR2 FQGNSA. The length of the CDR3 is 14 residues. The V end lost 2 bases, the J end lost 10 bases, and 12 bases lay between the germline ends. CDR3 nucleotides: TGTGCCAGCAGCTTACGGGGGACGGGGTCACCCCTCCACTTT. Translated, it gives CASSLRGTGSPLHF.